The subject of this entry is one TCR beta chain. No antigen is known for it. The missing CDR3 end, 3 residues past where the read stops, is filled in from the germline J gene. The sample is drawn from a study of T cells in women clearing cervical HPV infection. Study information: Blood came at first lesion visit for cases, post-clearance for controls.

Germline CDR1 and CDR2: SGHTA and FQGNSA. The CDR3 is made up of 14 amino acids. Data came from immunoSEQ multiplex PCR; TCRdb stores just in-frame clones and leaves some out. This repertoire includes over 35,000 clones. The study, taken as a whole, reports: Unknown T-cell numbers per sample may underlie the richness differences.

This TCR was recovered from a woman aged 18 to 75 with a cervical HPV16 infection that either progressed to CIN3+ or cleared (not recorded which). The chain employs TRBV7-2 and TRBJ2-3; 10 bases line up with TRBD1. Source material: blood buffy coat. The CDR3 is CASRRDRGSQPQYF. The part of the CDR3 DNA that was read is TGTGCCAGCAGACGGGACAGGGGCAGCCAGCCG.